A selection of T cell receptor beta chains follows, all from one sample in a study of cytomegalovirus exposure and HLA in healthy donors. Assay used: immunoSEQ multiplex PCR; TCRdb lists only in-frame clones, some missing. There are over 150,000 clones in the sample; roughly 74% occur only once, and over 4.5% lies in the top ten. Source material: PBMCs. Source of these receptors: a male donor in good health and CMV-seronegative. CDR3s include the opening cysteine and the closing phenylalanine or tryptophan. Fields, in order: V gene, D gene, clone size, J gene, CDR3 length, CDR3 protein. A D gene is named only where the DNA matches it firmly. Only some rows state a clone size, as once, few, many or a class for expanded clones.

TRBV27	.	once	TRBJ2-7	14	CASKFRGPDYEQYF
TRBV5-1	TRBD1	.	TRBJ2-5	13	CASLGTDQETQYF
TRBV7-9	TRBD1	.	TRBJ1-1	15	CASSSGTGGHTEAFF
TRBV7-3	TRBD2	once	TRBJ2-1	15	CASSLQRGGAHEQFF
TRBV11-2	.	.	TRBJ1-2	16	CASSPKRASEGYGYTF
TRBV6-6	TRBD2	.	TRBJ2-3	14	CASFERENSDTQYF
TRBV5-6	.	.	TRBJ1-2	12	CASSRTAYGYTF
TRBV6-1	.	.	TRBJ1-5	15	CASSEASVTNQPQHF
TRBV19	.	once	TRBJ2-7	14	CASSVSGLSYEQYF
TRBV9	TRBD2	few	TRBJ2-1	15	CASSSTSGTYNEQFF
TRBV5-6	TRBD1	.	TRBJ2-2	18	CASSSTGTGVANTGELFF
TRBV5-1	.	.	TRBJ2-2	17	CASSSTGSVQGAGELFF
TRBV11-2	.	.	TRBJ2-5	14	CASSFQGLEETQYF
TRBV18	TRBD1	.	TRBJ1-1	15	CASSPTGQGATEAFF
TRBV5-1	.	.	TRBJ1-1	15	CASSLVGASNTEAFF
TRBV29-1	TRBD1	.	TRBJ2-5	12	CSVAGGAETQYF
TRBV6-1	TRBD1	.	TRBJ1-5	15	CASSTGTGGLQPQHF
TRBV7-2	TRBD1	.	TRBJ1-3	17	CASSQAGTGGLGNTIYF
TRBV7-8	TRBD2	.	TRBJ2-2	16	CASSLGPSGGTGELFF
TRBV7-9	.	few	TRBJ2-7	15	CASSLGGGADYEQYF
TRBV5-6	TRBD2	.	TRBJ2-7	14	CASSLGASGYEQYF
TRBV7-3	TRBD2	.	TRBJ2-1	16	CASSPRPAGGTNEQFF
TRBV6-6	.	few	TRBJ2-7	15	CARKGEGVISYEQYF